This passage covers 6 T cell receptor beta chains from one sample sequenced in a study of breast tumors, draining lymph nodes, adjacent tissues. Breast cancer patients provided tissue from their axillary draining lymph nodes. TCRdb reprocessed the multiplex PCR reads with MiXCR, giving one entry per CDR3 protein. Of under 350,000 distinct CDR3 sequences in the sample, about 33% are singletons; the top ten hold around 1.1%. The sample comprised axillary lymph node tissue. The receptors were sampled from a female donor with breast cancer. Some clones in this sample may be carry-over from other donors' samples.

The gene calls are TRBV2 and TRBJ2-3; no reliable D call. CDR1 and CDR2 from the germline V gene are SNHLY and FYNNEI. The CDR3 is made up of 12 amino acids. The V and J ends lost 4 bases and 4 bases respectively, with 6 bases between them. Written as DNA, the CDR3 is TGTGCCAGCAGTGGTGTCTCAGATACGCAGTATTTT. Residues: CASSGVSDTQYF.

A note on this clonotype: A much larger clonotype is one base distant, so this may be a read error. The CDR3 DNA is TGTGCCAGCAGCGCACCTAGCGGGAGTTCGAATGAGCAGTTCTTC. It specifies CASSAPSGSSNEQFF. V gene TRBV9 combines with J gene TRBJ2-1; 10 bases match TRBD2. Germline-derived CDR1 and CDR2 are SGDLS and YYNGEE. The CDR3 loop spans 15 amino acids. Trimming removed 3 bases from V and 7 bases from J; junction bases left unmatched: 7.

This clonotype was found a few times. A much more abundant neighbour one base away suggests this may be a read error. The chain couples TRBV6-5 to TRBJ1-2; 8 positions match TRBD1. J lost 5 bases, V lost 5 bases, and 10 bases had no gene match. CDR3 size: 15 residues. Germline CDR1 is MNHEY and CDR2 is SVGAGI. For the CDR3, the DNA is TGTGCCAGCAGTCACTTCGGACAGGGAAAGTATGGCTACACCTTC. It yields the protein CASSHFGQGKYGYTF.

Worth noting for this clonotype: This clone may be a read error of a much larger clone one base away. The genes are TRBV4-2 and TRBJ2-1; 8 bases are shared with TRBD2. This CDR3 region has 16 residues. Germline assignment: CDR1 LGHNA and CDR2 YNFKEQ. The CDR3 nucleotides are TGTGCCAGCAGCCCTAATGTAGCGGGAAGGTACAATGAGCAGCTCTTC. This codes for CASSPNVAGRYNEQLF.

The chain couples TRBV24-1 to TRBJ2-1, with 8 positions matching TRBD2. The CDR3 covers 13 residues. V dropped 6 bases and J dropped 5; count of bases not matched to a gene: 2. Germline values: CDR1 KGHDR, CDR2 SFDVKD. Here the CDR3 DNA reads TGTGCCACCAGTCGGGGGGGAGACAATGAGCAGTTCTTC. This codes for CATSRGGDNEQFF.

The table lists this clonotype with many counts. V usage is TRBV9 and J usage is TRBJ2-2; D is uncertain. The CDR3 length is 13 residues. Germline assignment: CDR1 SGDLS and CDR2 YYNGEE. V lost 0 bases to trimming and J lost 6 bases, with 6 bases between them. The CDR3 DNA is TGTGCCAGCAGCGTAGGAGTAGCCGGGGAGCTGTTTTTT. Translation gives CASSVGVAGELFF.